Following are 2 T cell receptor beta chains from one sample sequenced in a study of neurological immune-mediated disorders. As to time point: longitudinal time-point 3. Using its own MiXCR run on the 5' RACE reads, TCRdb lists one record per CDR3 protein. The sample gives around 97,000 distinct CDR3 sequences, less than 14% of which show up once; approximately 3.3% is in the top ten. The sample comprised PBMCs. The receptors derive from a female donor with HTLV-1-associated myelopathy (HAM/TSP).

This clonotype has ten or more counts. The rearrangement uses TRBV5-1 and TRBJ2-7; unclear D gene. The CDR3 has 13 amino acids. From germline, CDR1 is SGHRS and CDR2 YFSETQ. Trimming pared 0 bases from V and 5 bases from J, leaving 9 bases between. CDR3 bases: TGCGCCAGCAGCTTGGAAGGGCTCGACGAGCAGTACTTC. Its protein product is CASSLEGLDEQYF. Variable domain in full (rest from reference TRBV5-1 and TRBJ2-7): KAGVTQTPRYLIKTRGQQVTLSCSPISGHRSVSWYQQTPGQGLQFLFEYFSETQRNKGNFPGRFSGRQFSNSRSEMNVSTLELGDSALYLCASSLEGLDEQYFGPGTRLTVT.

This clonotype was found many times. The J gene is TRBJ1-2, the V gene TRBV5-1, with D possibly being TRBD1 (5 bases). CDR3 length: 14 amino acids. CDR1 and CDR2 from the germline V gene are SGHRS and YFSETQ. Trimming cost V 1 base and J 8 bases, with 15 bases left between them. CDR3 sequence (DNA): TGCGCCAGCAGCTTGACAGGTCAGGATTTGGGCTACACCTTC. Its protein product is CASSLTGQDLGYTF.